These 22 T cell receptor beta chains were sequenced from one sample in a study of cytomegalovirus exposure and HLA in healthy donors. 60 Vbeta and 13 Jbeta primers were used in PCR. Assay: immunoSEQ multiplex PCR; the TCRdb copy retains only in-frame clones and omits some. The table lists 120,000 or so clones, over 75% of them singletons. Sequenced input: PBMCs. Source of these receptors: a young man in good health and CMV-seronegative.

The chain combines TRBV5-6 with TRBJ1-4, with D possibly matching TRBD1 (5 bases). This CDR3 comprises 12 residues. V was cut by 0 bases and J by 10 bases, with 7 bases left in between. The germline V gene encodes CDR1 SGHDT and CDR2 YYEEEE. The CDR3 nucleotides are TGTGCCAGCAGCTTGGCGGGGGGAAAACTGTTTTTT. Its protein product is CASSLAGGKLFF.

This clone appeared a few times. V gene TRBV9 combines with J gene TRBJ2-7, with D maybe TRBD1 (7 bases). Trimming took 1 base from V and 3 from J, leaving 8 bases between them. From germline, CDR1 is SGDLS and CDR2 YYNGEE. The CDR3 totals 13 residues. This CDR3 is CASSVQGGYEQYF. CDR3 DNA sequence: TGTGCCAGCAGCGTACAGGGGGGCTACGAGCAGTACTTC.

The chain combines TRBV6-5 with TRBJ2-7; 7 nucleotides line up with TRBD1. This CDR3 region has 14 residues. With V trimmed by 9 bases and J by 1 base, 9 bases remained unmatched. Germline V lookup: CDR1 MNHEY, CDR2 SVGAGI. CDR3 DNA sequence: TGTGCCAGTAGGTGGGACAGCACTTCCTACGAGCAGTACTTC. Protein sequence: CASRWDSTSYEQYF.

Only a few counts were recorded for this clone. CDR3 DNA: TGCGCCAGCAGCTTGGACGGAGGCAATCAGCCCCAGCATTTT. Translation: CASSLDGGNQPQHF. The gene calls are TRBV5-1 and TRBJ1-5, with D uncertain. V dropped 0 bases and J dropped 2 bases, with 6 bases sitting between them. There are 14 residues in the CDR3. The germline CDR1 and CDR2 sequences are SGHRS and YFSETQ.

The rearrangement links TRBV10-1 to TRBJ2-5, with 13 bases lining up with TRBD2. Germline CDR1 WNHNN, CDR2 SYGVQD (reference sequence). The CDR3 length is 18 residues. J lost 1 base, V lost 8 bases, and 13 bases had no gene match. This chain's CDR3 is CASSGTPGLAGVQETQYF. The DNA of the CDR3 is TGCGCCAGCTCAGGGACTCCCGGACTAGCGGGGGTCCAAGAGACCCAGTACTTC.

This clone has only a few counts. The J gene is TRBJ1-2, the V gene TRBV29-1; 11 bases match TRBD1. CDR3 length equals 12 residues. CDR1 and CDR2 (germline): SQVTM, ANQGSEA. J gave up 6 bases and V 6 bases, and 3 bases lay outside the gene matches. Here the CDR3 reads CSVGTGGNGYTF. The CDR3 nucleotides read TGCAGCGTCGGGACAGGGGGGAATGGCTACACCTTC.

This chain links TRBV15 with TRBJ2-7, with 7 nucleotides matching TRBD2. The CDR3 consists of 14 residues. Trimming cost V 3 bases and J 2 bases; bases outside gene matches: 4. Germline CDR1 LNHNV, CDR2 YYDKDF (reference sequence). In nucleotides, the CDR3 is TGTGCCACCAGCAGGGGCGGACTAGCCTACGAGCAGTACTTC. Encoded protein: CATSRGGLAYEQYF.

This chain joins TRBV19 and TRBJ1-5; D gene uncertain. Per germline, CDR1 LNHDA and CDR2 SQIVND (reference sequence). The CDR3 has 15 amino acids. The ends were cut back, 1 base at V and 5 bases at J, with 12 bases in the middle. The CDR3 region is CASSIGNRVDQPQHF. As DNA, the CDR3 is TGTGCCAGTAGTATAGGCAATCGGGTGGATCAGCCCCAGCATTTT.

DNA of the CDR3: TGTGCCAGCTCACGAATCAGGGATCCGAACACTGAAGCTTTCTTT. It specifies CASSRIRDPNTEAFF. The chain recombines TRBV18 with TRBJ1-1, with D tentatively TRBD1 (5 bases). V gave up 4 bases and J gave up 1 base, with 13 bases separating them. This CDR3 comprises 15 residues. Germline V lookup: CDR1 KGHSH, CDR2 LQKENI. The full variable domain, its missing parts supplied by reference TRBV18 and TRBJ1-1, is NAGVMQNPRHLVRRRGQEARLRCSPMKGHSHVYWYRQLPEEGLKFMVYLQKENIIDESGMPKERFSAEFPKEGPSILRIQQVVRGDSAAYFCASSRIRDPNTEAFFGQGTRLTVV.

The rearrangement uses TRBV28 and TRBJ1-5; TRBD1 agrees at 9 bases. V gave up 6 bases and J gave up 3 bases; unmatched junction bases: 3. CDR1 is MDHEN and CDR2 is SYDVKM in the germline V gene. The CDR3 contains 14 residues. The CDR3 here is CASRTGGNNQPQHF. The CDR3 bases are TGTGCCAGCAGGACAGGGGGAAACAATCAGCCCCAGCATTTT.

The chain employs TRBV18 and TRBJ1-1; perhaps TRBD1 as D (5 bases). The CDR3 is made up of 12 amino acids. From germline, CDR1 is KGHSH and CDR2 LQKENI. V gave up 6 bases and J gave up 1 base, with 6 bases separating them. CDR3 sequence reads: CASSDKNTEAFF. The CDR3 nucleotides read TGTGCCAGCTCGGACAAGAACACTGAAGCTTTCTTT.

Written as DNA, the CDR3 is TGTGCCAGCAGTTTAGGGCAGGAGGGCAATCAGCCCCAGCATTTT. Encoded protein: CASSLGQEGNQPQHF. The chain couples TRBV28 to TRBJ1-5, with unresolved D. The CDR3 totals 15 residues. The germline V gene encodes CDR1 MDHEN and CDR2 SYDVKM. V was cut by 2 bases and J by 2 bases, with 10 bases left in between.

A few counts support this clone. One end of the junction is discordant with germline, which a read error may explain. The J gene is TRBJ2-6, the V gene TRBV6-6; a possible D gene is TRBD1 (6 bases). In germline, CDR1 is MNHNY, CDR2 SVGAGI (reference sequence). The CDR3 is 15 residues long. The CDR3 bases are TGTGCCAGCAGGGAGTCGGAGTTGGGGGCCAACGGCCTGACTTTC. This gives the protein CASRESELGANGLTF.

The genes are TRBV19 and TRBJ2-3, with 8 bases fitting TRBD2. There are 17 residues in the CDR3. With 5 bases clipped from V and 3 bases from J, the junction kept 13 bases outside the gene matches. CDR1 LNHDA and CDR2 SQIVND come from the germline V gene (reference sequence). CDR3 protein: CASSAPNIAGITDTQYF. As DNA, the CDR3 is TGTGCCAGTAGTGCACCGAACATAGCGGGGATTACAGATACGCAGTATTTT.

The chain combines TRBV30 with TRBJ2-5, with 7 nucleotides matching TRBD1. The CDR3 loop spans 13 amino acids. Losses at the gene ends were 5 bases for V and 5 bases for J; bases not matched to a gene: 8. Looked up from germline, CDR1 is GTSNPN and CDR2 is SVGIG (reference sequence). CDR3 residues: CAWGTGTDETQYF. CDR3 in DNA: TGTGCCTGGGGAACGGGGACAGATGAGACCCAGTACTTC.

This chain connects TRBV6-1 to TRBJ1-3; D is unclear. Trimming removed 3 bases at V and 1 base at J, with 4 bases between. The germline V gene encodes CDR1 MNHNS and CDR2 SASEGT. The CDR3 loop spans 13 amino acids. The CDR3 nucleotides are TGTGCCAGCAGTGACCAGTCTGGAAACACCATATATTTT. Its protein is CASSDQSGNTIYF.

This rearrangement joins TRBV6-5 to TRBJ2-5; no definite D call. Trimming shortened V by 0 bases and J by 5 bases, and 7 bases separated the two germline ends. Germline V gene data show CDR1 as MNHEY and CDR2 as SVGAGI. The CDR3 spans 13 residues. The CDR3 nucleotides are TGTGCCAGCAGTTACTCGAACGAGGAGACCCAGTACTTC. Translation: CASSYSNEETQYF.

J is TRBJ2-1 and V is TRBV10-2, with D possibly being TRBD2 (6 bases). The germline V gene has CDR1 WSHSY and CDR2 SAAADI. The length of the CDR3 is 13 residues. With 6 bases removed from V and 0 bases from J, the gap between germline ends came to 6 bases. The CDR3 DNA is TGCGCCAGCAGCGGGGGCTCCTACAATGAGCAGTTCTTC. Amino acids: CASSGGSYNEQFF.

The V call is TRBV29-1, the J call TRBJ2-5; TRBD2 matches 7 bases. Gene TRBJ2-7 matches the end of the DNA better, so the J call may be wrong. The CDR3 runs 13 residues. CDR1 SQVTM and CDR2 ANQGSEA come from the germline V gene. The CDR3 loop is CSVESGDSYEQYF. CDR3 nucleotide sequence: TGCAGCGTCGAAAGCGGGGACTCCTACGAGCAGTACTTC.

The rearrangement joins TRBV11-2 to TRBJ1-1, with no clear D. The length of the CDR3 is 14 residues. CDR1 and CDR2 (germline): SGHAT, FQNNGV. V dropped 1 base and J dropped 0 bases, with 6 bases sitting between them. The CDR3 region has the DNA TGTGCCAGCAGCTTAGGGCCCATGAACACTGAAGCTTTCTTT. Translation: CASSLGPMNTEAFF.

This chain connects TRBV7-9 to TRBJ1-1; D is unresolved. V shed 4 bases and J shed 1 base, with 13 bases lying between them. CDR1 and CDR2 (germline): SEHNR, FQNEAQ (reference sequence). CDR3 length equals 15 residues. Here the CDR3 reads CASSSENRRNTEAFF. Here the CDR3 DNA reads TGTGCCAGCAGCTCCGAGAATCGAAGGAACACTGAAGCTTTCTTT.

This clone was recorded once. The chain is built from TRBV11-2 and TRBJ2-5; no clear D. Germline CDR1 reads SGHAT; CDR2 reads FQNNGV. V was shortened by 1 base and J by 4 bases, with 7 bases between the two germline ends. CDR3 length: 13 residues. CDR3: CASSLGLGETQYF. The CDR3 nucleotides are TGTGCCAGCAGCTTAGGACTGGGAGAGACCCAGTACTTC.